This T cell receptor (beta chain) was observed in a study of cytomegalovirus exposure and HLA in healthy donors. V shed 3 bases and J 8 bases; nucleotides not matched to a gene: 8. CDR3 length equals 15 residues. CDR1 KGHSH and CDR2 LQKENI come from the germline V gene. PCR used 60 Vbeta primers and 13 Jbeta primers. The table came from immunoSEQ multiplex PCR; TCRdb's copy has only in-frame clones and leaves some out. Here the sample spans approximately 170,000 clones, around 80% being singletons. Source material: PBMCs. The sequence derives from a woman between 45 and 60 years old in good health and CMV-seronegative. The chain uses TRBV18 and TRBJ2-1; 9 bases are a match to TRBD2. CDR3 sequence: CASSPPGLAGDEQFF. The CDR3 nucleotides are TGTGCCAGCTCACCCCCGGGACTAGCTGGGGATGAGCAGTTCTTC.